This TCR beta chain was sequenced in a study of T cell responses to AZD1222 COVID-19 vaccine. Germline CDR1 reads SGHDT; CDR2 reads YYEEEE. With 4 bases removed from V and 4 bases from J, the gap between germline ends came to 11 bases. The CDR3 consists of 13 residues. Only in-frame clones appear in the TCRdb table, and some are missing; sequencing was by immunoSEQ multiplex PCR. The sample comprises under 150,000 clones, around 90% of which are singletons, and around 1.1% rests with the top ten. Here the sequenced sample was peripheral blood, taken 28 days after the second AZD1222 dose. This rearrangement joins TRBV5-6 to TRBJ2-5; maybe TRBD2 (6 bases). The TCR comes from an adult who received the AZD1222 COVID-19 vaccine. The CDR3 protein is CASSGAGVETQYF. CDR3 sequence (DNA): TGTGCCAGCAGCGGAGCGGGTGTAGAGACCCAGTACTTC.